Below, 15 T cell receptor beta chains from the same sample are listed, as sequenced in a study of cytomegalovirus exposure and HLA in healthy donors. PCR employed 60 Vbeta and 13 Jbeta primers. The method was immunoSEQ multiplex PCR; TCRdb's version includes in-frame clones alone and lacks a portion of them. The profile covers 150,000 to 200,000 clones, with roughly four fifths appearing a single time and 1.5% to 2% taken by the ten largest. The specimen was PBMCs. The receptors come from a man aged 25-45 years in good health and CMV-seronegative.

The chain employs TRBV7-8 and TRBJ1-2; no reliable D call. This CDR3 spans 14 amino acids. The V gene's germline CDR1 is SGHVS and CDR2 FQNEAQ. The V end was cut by 5 bases, the J end by 2 bases, with 12 bases between. CDR3 in DNA: TGTGCCAGCAGCCCGATAAGCAGGAACTATGGCTACACCTTC. Protein sequence: CASSPISRNYGYTF.

The table lists this clone with a few counts. The gene calls are TRBV7-9 and TRBJ2-2, with a weak D call TRBD2 (6 bases). Germline V lookup: CDR1 SEHNR, CDR2 FQNEAQ (reference sequence). Deletions cut 4 bases from V and 2 bases from J, with 8 bases between. The CDR3 runs to 14 residues. The CDR3 nucleotides read TGTGCCAGCAGCTCCGGGACTAACACCGGGGAGCTGTTTTTT. Residues: CASSSGTNTGELFF.

This chain connects TRBV19 to TRBJ2-3, with TRBD2 identical over 14 bases. The germline V gene encodes CDR1 LNHDA and CDR2 SQIVND (reference sequence). CDR3 size: 18 residues. V was clipped by 1 base and J by 0 bases; unmatched bases: 3. CDR3 region: CASSIVWTSGGSTDTQYF. CDR3 DNA sequence: TGTGCCAGTAGTATAGTTTGGACTAGCGGGGGGAGCACAGATACGCAGTATTTT.

The chain joins TRBV29-1 to TRBJ2-7; 7 bases map to TRBD2. CDR1 is SQVTM and CDR2 is ANQGSEA in the germline V gene. This CDR3 has 13 amino acids. After removal of 0 bases from V and 5 bases from J, the junction contained 4 bases not matched to a gene. The CDR3, as DNA: TGCAGCGTTGAAGATGGGGGGGTCAACGAGCAGTACTTC. Protein: CSVEDGGVNEQYF.

This clone was detected only a few times. This chain connects TRBV29-1 to TRBJ2-1; no clear D gene. The V end lost 7 bases, the J end lost 6 bases, and 7 bases lay between the germline ends. The CDR3 covers 10 residues. The germline V gene has CDR1 SQVTM and CDR2 ANQGSEA. CDR3 DNA: TGCAGCGCCTACTCCAATGAGCAGTTCTTC. Protein product: CSAYSNEQFF.

The chain carries TRBV5-1 and TRBJ2-7; D is ambiguous. This CDR3 spans 13 amino acids. Germline V gene lookup returns CDR1 SGHRS and CDR2 YFSETQ. Between the trimmed V and J ends, which lost 0 bases and 3 bases, there was a span of 7 bases. The CDR3 protein is CASSLAQNYEQYF. The CDR3 bases are TGCGCCAGCAGCTTGGCACAGAACTACGAGCAGTACTTC. Combining the CDR3 with reference TRBV5-1 and TRBJ2-7 gives the whole variable domain KAGVTQTPRYLIKTRGQQVTLSCSPISGHRSVSWYQQTPGQGLQFLFEYFSETQRNKGNFPGRFSGRQFSNSRSEMNVSTLELGDSALYLCASSLAQNYEQYFGPGTRLTVT.

The chain is built from TRBV2 and TRBJ2-7; TRBD1 is a possible D gene (5 bases). This CDR3 has 11 residues. In germline, CDR1 is SNHLY, CDR2 FYNNEI. The V gene lost 4 bases and the J gene lost 4 bases, with 5 bases spanning the gap. The CDR3 protein is CASSGQYEQYF. In DNA, the CDR3 is TGTGCCAGCAGTGGACAGTACGAGCAGTACTTC.

The chain employs TRBV2 and TRBJ2-7; possibly TRBD2 for D (6 bases). Trimming cost V 8 bases and J 3 bases, with 20 bases left between them. Per the germline V gene, CDR1 is SNHLY and CDR2 is FYNNEI. There are 15 residues in the CDR3. The CDR3 DNA reads TGTGCCAGCGTTCCCGGGACTTCAGCTTACTACGAGCAGTACTTC. Encoded protein: CASVPGTSAYYEQYF.

This chain links TRBV5-6 with TRBJ2-4, with D tentatively TRBD1 (6 bases). Between the trimmed V and J ends, which lost 4 bases and 0 bases, there was a span of 11 bases. The germline gives CDR1 SGHDT, CDR2 YYEEEE. The CDR3 covers 15 residues. CDR3 sequence (DNA): TGTGCCAGCAGCCTAGGGACAACAGCCAAAAACATTCAGTACTTC. Translating gives CASSLGTTAKNIQYF.

The V and J genes are TRBV7-9 and TRBJ2-7, with a tentative D call TRBD2 (6 bases). The V gene lost 5 bases and the J gene lost 1 base, with 12 bases spanning the gap. Germline CDR1 and CDR2: SEHNR and FQNEAQ (reference sequence). CDR3 size: 14 residues. The CDR3 here is CASSLRGRSYEQYF. The CDR3 DNA reads as TGTGCCAGCAGCCTTCGAGGGAGGTCCTACGAGCAGTACTTC.

The chain joins TRBV10-3 to TRBJ1-5; no clear D gene. The germline CDR1 and CDR2 sequences are ENHRY and SYGVKD. The CDR3 has 13 amino acids. Trimming took off 2 bases at V and 7 bases at J, with 9 bases between the two ends. The CDR3 region is CAISEAREQPQHF. Here the CDR3 DNA reads TGTGCCATCAGTGAGGCGAGGGAACAGCCCCAGCATTTT.

The chain carries TRBV7-6 and TRBJ2-6; no clear D. There are 15 residues in the CDR3. V was shortened by 4 bases and J by 0 bases, with 7 bases between the two germline ends. From germline, CDR1 is SGHVS and CDR2 FNYEAQ. This chain's CDR3 is CASSSLSSGANVLTF. CDR3 coding DNA: TGTGCCAGCAGCTCCCTGAGCTCTGGGGCCAACGTCCTGACTTTC.

The chain carries TRBV7-9 and TRBJ2-2; D is possibly TRBD1 (5 bases). V lost 3 bases, J lost 7 bases, and 21 bases lay in between. The CDR3 spans 17 residues. Germline V gene sequence: CDR1 SEHNR, CDR2 FQNEAQ (reference sequence). As DNA, the CDR3 is TGTGCCAGCAGCTTGGACGAAATGAGCCAGACAGACGGGGAGCTGTTTTTT. Protein: CASSLDEMSQTDGELFF.

V is TRBV5-6 and J is TRBJ1-4, with D unresolved. The CDR3 runs to 14 residues. Trimming took 2 bases from V and 3 from J, leaving 8 bases between them. CDR1 and CDR2 (germline): SGHDT, YYEEEE. The CDR3 DNA is TGTGCCAGCAGCTTACCGGGTGCTAATGAAAAACTGTTTTTT. Amino acids: CASSLPGANEKLFF. Supplemented by reference TRBV5-6 and TRBJ1-4, the full variable domain reads DAGVTQSPTHLIKTRGQQVTLRCSPKSGHDTVSWYQQALGQGPQFIFQYYEEEERQRGNFPDRFSGHQFPNYSSELNVNALLLGDSALYLCASSLPGANEKLFFGSGTQLSVL.

The J gene is TRBJ2-1, the V gene TRBV28, with D hard to call. This CDR3 comprises 15 residues. V lost 6 bases to trimming and J lost 6 bases, with 18 bases between them. Germline CDR1 MDHEN, CDR2 SYDVKM. The CDR3 sequence: CASSRLIPPGNEQFF. The DNA of the CDR3 is TGTGCCAGCAGCCGCTTAATTCCGCCCGGCAATGAGCAGTTCTTC.